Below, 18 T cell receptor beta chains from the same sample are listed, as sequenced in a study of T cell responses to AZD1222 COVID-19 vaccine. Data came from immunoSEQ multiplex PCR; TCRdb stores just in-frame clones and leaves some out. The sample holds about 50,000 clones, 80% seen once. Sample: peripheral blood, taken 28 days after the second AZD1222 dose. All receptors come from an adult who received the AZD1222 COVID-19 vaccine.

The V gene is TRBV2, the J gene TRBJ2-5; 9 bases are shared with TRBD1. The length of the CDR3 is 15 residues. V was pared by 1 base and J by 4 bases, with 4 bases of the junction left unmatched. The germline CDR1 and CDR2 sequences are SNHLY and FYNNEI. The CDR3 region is CASSEEGTGLETQYF. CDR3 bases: TGTGCCAGCAGTGAAGAAGGGACAGGGTTAGAGACCCAGTACTTC.

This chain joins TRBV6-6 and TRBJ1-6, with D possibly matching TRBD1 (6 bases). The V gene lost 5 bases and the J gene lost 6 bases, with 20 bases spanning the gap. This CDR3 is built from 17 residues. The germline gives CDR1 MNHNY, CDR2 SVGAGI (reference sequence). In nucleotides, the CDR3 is TGTGCCAGCAGTCACCCGCCATCACAGGGTTTTAATTCACCCCTCCACTTT. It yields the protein CASSHPPSQGFNSPLHF.

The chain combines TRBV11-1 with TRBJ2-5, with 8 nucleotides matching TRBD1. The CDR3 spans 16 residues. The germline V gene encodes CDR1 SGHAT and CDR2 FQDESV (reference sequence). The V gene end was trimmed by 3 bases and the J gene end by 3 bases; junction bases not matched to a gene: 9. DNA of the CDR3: TGTGCCAGCAGCTTTCTCGCAGGGGGCTACGAAGAGACCCAGTACTTC. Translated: CASSFLAGGYEETQYF.

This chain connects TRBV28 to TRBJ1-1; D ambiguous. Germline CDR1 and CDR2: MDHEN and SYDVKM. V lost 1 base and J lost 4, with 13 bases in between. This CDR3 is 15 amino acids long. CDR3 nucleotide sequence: TGTGCCAGCAGTTTATACCCGGGGTTGGGCACTGAAGCTTTCTTT. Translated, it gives CASSLYPGLGTEAFF.

CDR3 loop: CASSHAGGSNTGELFF. The CDR3 region has the DNA TGTGCCAGCAGCCATGCAGGGGGCTCAAACACCGGGGAGCTGTTTTTT. The chain carries TRBV7-2 and TRBJ2-2, with TRBD1 identical over 8 bases. V dropped 5 bases and J dropped 2; count of bases not matched to a gene: 7. Germline CDR1 reads SGHTA; CDR2 reads FQGNSA. The CDR3 is 16 amino acids. Combining the CDR3 with reference TRBV7-2 and TRBJ2-2 gives the whole variable domain GAGVSQSPSNKVTEKGKDVELRCDPISGHTALYWYRQSLGQGLEFLIYFQGNSAPDKSGLPSDRFSAERTGGSVSTLTIQRTQQEDSAVYLCASSHAGGSNTGELFFGEGSRLTVL.

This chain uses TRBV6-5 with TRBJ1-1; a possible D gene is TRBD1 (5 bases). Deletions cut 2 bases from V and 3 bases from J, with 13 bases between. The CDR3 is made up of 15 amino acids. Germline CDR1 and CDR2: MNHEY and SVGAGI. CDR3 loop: CASSYAGFRDTEAFF. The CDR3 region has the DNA TGTGCCAGCAGTTACGCAGGGTTTCGGGACACTGAAGCTTTCTTT.

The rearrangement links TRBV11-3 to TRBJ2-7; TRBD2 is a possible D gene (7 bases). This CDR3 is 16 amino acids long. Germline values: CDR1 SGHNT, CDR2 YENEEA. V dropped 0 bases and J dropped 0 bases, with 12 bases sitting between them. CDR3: CASSLERGGGSYEQYF. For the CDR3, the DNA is TGTGCCAGCAGCTTAGAAAGGGGAGGGGGCTCCTACGAGCAGTACTTC.

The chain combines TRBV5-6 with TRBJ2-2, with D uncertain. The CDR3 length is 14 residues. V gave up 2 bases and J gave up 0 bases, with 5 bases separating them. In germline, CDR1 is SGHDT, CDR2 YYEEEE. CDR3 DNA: TGTGCCAGCAGCTTTGGGGCGAACACCGGGGAGCTGTTTTTT. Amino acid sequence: CASSFGANTGELFF.

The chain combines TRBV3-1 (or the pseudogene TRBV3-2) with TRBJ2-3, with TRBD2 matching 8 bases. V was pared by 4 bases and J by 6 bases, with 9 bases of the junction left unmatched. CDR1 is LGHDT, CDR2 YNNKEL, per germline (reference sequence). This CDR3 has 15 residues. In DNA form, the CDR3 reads TGTGCCAGCAGCCCCCCGGGGGGGCTCGGGGATACGCAGTATTTT. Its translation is CASSPPGGLGDTQYF.

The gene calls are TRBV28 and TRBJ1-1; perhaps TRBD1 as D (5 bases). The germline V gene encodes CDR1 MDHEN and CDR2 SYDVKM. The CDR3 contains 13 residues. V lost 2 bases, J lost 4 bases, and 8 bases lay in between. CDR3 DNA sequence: TGTGCCAGCAGTTTACAGGGACGCACTGAAGCTTTCTTT. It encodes CASSLQGRTEAFF.

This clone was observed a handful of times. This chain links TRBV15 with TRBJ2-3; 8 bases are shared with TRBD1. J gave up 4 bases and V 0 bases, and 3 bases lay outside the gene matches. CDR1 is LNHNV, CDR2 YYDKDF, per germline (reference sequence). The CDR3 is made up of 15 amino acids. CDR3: CATSRDRQGSDTQYF. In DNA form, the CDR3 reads TGTGCCACCAGCAGAGACCGACAGGGGTCAGATACGCAGTATTTT.

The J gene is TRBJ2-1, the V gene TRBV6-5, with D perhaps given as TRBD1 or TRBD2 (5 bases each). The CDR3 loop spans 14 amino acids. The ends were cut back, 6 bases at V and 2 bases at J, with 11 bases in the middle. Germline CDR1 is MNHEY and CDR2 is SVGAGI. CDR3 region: CASSVGTTYNEQFF. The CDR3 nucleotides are TGTGCCAGCAGCGTCGGGACCACCTACAATGAGCAGTTCTTC.

CDR3 coding DNA: TGTGCCAGCAGCCTAAACACACTCTCTGGAAACACCATATATTTT. Its translation: CASSLNTLSGNTIYF. The V call is TRBV7-2, the J call TRBJ1-3; the D is unclear. This CDR3 contains 15 residues. Germline CDR1 SGHTA, CDR2 FQGNSA. V lost 5 bases to trimming and J lost 0 bases, with 11 bases between them. The full variable domain, completed using reference TRBV7-2 and TRBJ1-3, is GAGVSQSPSNKVTEKGKDVELRCDPISGHTALYWYRQSLGQGLEFLIYFQGNSAPDKSGLPSDRFSAERTGGSVSTLTIQRTQQEDSAVYLCASSLNTLSGNTIYFGEGSWLTVV.

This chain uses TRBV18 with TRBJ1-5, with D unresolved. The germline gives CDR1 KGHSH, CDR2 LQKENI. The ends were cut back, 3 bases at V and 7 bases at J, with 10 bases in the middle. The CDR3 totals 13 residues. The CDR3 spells CASSPGREQPQHF. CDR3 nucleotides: TGTGCCAGCTCACCTGGGAGAGAGCAGCCCCAGCATTTT.

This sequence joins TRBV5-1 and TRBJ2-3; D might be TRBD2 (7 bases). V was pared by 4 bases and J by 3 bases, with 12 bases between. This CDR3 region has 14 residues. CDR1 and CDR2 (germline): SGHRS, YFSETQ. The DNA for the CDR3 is TGCGCCAGCAGCCCAGGGGAGGGAACAGATACGCAGTATTTT. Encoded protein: CASSPGEGTDTQYF.

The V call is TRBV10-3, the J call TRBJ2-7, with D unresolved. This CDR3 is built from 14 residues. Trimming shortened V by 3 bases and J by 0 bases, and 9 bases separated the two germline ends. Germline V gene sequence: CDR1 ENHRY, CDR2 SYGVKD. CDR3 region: CAISDAASSYEQYF. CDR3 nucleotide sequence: TGTGCCATCAGTGACGCCGCTAGCTCCTACGAGCAGTACTTC.

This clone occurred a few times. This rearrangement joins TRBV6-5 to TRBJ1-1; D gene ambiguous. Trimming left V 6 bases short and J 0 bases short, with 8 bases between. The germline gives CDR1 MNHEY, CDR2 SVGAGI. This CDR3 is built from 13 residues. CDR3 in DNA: TGTGCCAGCAGGTCACAGATGAACACTGAAGCTTTCTTT. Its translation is CASRSQMNTEAFF.

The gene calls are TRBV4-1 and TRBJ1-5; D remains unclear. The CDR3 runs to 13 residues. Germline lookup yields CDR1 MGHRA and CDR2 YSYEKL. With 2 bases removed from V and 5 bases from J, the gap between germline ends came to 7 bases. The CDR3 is CASSQTLDQPQHF. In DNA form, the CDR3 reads TGCGCCAGCAGCCAAACTTTGGATCAGCCCCAGCATTTT.